The 20 T cell receptor beta chains reported below all come from one sample, sequenced in a study of CD8+CD57+ T cells in acquired aplastic anemia. Profiles of TCR beta VDJ and CDR3 were generated from a genomic DNA template. TCRdb re-called the reads through MiXCR, storing one row per CDR3 protein. Of more than 150,000 distinct CDR3 sequences listed, about 47% are singletons. What was sequenced was sorted CD4+, CD8+, or CD8+CD57+ T cells (not recorded which) from PBMCs. These receptors were collected from a human donor in good health.

V gene TRBV2 combines with J gene TRBJ2-6, with no clear D. V lost 4 bases to trimming and J lost 6 bases, with 4 bases between them. Looked up from germline, CDR1 is SNHLY and CDR2 is FYNNEI. The CDR3 extends over 12 amino acids. This chain's CDR3 is CASSVAANVLTF. The CDR3 coding sequence is TGTGCCAGCAGTGTGGCGGCCAACGTCCTGACTTTC.

The genes are TRBV20-1 and TRBJ2-5, with TRBD2 identical over 8 bases. In germline, CDR1 is DFQATT, CDR2 SNEGSKA (reference sequence). The CDR3 has 13 residues. Trimming removed 5 bases from V and 5 bases from J; junction bases left unmatched: 7. In DNA, the CDR3 is TGCAGTGCTCCTAAGACTAGCGTGGAGACCCAGTACTTC. Protein: CSAPKTSVETQYF.

There are many counts of this clonotype. The chain recombines TRBV20-1 with TRBJ1-4; D unresolved. V was pared by 7 bases and J by 0 bases, with 9 bases between. Germline V gene data show CDR1 as DFQATT and CDR2 as SNEGSKA (reference sequence). This CDR3 is 13 amino acids long. CDR3 bases: TGCAGTGTGCGGGCTGCAACTAATGAAAAACTGTTTTTT. It specifies CSVRAATNEKLFF.

This clonotype is a singleton in its sample. The V call is TRBV19, the J call TRBJ2-7; the D gene is possibly TRBD2 (5 bases). Trimming removed 5 bases at V and 3 bases at J, with 17 bases between. Germline V lookup: CDR1 LNHDA, CDR2 SQIVND (reference sequence). CDR3 length equals 15 residues. CDR3 residues: CASSPRGEKYYEQYF. CDR3 nucleotides: TGTGCCAGTAGTCCCCGGGGAGAGAAATACTACGAGCAGTACTTC.

In this sample, this clonotype turned up a few times. The genes are TRBV25-1 and TRBJ2-3; no clear D. The CDR3 length is 13 residues. V was trimmed by 1 base and J by 4 bases, leaving 6 bases between them. CDR1 and CDR2 from the germline V gene are MGHDK and SYGVNS. The CDR3 sequence: CASSESSADTQYF. CDR3 sequence (DNA): TGTGCCAGCAGTGAATCCAGCGCAGATACGCAGTATTTT.

The rearrangement uses TRBV2 and TRBJ2-5, with a weak D call TRBD1 (7 bases). V was shortened by 5 bases and J by 5 bases, with 18 bases between the two germline ends. CDR1 is SNHLY, CDR2 FYNNEI, per germline. The CDR3 sequence is 15 residues long. CDR3 in amino acids: CASSRQGRDFETQYF. CDR3 DNA: TGTGCCAGCAGTAGACAGGGTAGGGACTTCGAGACCCAGTACTTC.

This clonotype was observed a handful of times. The chain carries TRBV29-1 and TRBJ2-1; D call uncertain. Germline V gives CDR1 SQVTM, CDR2 ANQGSEA. The length of the CDR3 is 16 residues. Deletions cut 2 bases from V and 0 bases from J, with 14 bases between. The CDR3 spells CSVEWAVQTSYNEQFF. CDR3 DNA sequence: TGCAGCGTTGAATGGGCGGTGCAAACCTCCTACAATGAGCAGTTCTTC.

A few counts support this clonotype. The chain has TRBV30 and TRBJ2-6, with 7 bases matching TRBD1. This CDR3 is built from 17 residues. J gave up 4 bases and V 2 bases, and 11 bases lay outside the gene matches. Germline CDR1 and CDR2: GTSNPN and SVGIG (reference sequence). This chain's CDR3 is CAWSIKRGLTGANVLTF. DNA of the CDR3: TGTGCCTGGAGTATCAAAAGGGGGCTTACGGGGGCCAACGTCCTGACTTTC.

The chain joins TRBV25-1 to TRBJ2-3; 10 nucleotides agree with TRBD2. The CDR3 is 16 amino acids. The V and J ends lost 1 base and 2 bases, in that order; junction bases with no gene match: 3. Germline CDR1 is MGHDK and CDR2 is SYGVNS. CDR3 sequence: CASSELTSGYTDTQYF. The DNA of the CDR3 is TGTGCCAGCAGTGAATTGACTAGCGGGTACACAGATACGCAGTATTTT.

This clonotype has just a few counts. Being one base from a much bigger clone, this may be a read error. The gene calls are TRBV6-4 and TRBJ2-3; D gene unclear. CDR1 is MRHNA and CDR2 is SNTAGT in the germline V gene. V was cut by 8 bases and J by 5 bases, with 5 bases left in between. The CDR3 runs 10 residues. Here the CDR3 reads CASGGDTQYF. The CDR3 coding sequence is TGTGCCAGCGGTGGAGATACGCAGTATTTT.

V gene TRBV7-3 combines with J gene TRBJ2-1, with 10 positions matching TRBD2. V was clipped by 0 bases and J by 4 bases; unmatched bases: 6. The CDR3 is made up of 17 amino acids. Germline V CDR1 and CDR2: SGHTA, FQGTGA. The DNA for the CDR3 is TGTGCCAGCAGCTTAACCCGGCCTAGCGGGGGTTACAATGAGCAGTTCTTC. As protein: CASSLTRPSGGYNEQFF.

This clonotype has just a few counts. The V gene is TRBV10-3, the J gene TRBJ1-2; no reliable D call. This CDR3 spans 14 amino acids. The germline gives CDR1 ENHRY, CDR2 SYGVKD. Trimming left V 2 bases short and J 7 bases short, with 14 bases between. CDR3 nucleotide sequence: TGTGCCATCAGTGAGCTGGGCAGTGTTTCTGGCTACACCTTC. Translating it yields CAISELGSVSGYTF.

There are a few counts of this clonotype. CDR3 sequence reads: CSVSGGTGANVLTF. The CDR3 DNA is TGCAGCGTTTCCGGGGGGACTGGGGCCAACGTCCTGACTTTC. The genes are TRBV29-1 and TRBJ2-6; 7 positions agree with TRBD2. The CDR3 loop spans 14 amino acids. Germline trimming cut 5 bases from V and 2 bases from J; bases unmatched to any gene: 3. The V gene's germline CDR1 is SQVTM and CDR2 ANQGSEA.

The chain links TRBV24-1 to TRBJ1-1; unclear D gene. Germline V CDR1 and CDR2: KGHDR, SFDVKD. The V gene lost 9 bases and the J gene lost 0 bases, with 22 bases spanning the gap. The CDR3 sequence is 17 residues long. CDR3 DNA: TGTGCCACCCAGCCGCTGGGTTTAAAAGGGTTGAACACTGAAGCTTTCTTT. It encodes CATQPLGLKGLNTEAFF.

This clonotype has just a few counts. This chain connects TRBV15 to TRBJ2-5, with 10 bases identical to TRBD2. This CDR3 has 16 residues. V trimming: 3 bases; J trimming: 5 bases; junction bases outside the gene matches: 9. Per the germline V gene, CDR1 is LNHNV and CDR2 is YYDKDF (reference sequence). CDR3 coding DNA: TGTGCCACCAGCAGCGCCACTAGCGGGACGGGGGAGACCCAGTACTTC. As protein: CATSSATSGTGETQYF.

The gene calls are TRBV12-5 and TRBJ1-6; D is uncertain. The germline V gene encodes CDR1 LGHNT and CDR2 FRNRAP. The length of the CDR3 is 12 residues. V lost 2 bases and J 9 bases, leaving 5 bases between the germline ends. CDR3 sequence reads: CASGLPGSPLHF. In nucleotides, the CDR3 is TGTGCTAGTGGTTTGCCAGGTTCACCCCTCCACTTT.

This rearrangement joins TRBV10-2 to TRBJ1-6, with a tentative D call TRBD1 (6 bases). Trimming left V 4 bases short and J 7 bases short, with 17 bases between. There are 16 residues in the CDR3. The germline V gene encodes CDR1 WSHSY and CDR2 SAAADI. The CDR3 reads CASSGTYRESNSPLHF. Here the CDR3 DNA reads TGCGCCAGCAGTGGGACCTACAGGGAATCCAATTCACCCCTCCACTTT.

This clonotype was recorded at least ten times. The chain links TRBV3-1 to TRBJ2-7, with TRBD1 identical over 9 bases. V trimming: 1 base; J trimming: 2 bases; junction bases outside the gene matches: 3. The CDR3 has 15 amino acids. In germline, CDR1 is LGHDT, CDR2 YNNKEL (reference sequence). The CDR3 sequence is CASSQGGQGTYEQYF. The DNA of the CDR3 is TGTGCCAGCAGCCAAGGGGGACAGGGTACCTACGAGCAGTACTTC.

This rearrangement joins TRBV12-3 or TRBV12-4 to TRBJ2-3, with 7 nucleotides matching TRBD2. CDR3 length: 15 residues. The V and J ends lost 8 bases and 6 bases, in that order; junction bases with no gene match: 14. The CDR3 sequence: CASLPRQRGRDTQYF. CDR3 in DNA: TGTGCCAGCCTCCCAAGGCAGCGGGGAAGGGATACGCAGTATTTT.

The gene calls are TRBV5-1 and TRBJ1-6; possible D gene TRBD1, 6 bases. V lost 4 bases to trimming and J lost 3 bases, with 11 bases between them. This CDR3 region has 15 residues. Looked up from germline, CDR1 is SGHRS and CDR2 is YFSETQ. The CDR3 DNA sequence: TGCGCCAGCAGCGCCAGGACAGACTATAATTCACCCCTCCACTTT. Protein: CASSARTDYNSPLHF.